This record concerns one T cell receptor beta chain sequence. Its antigen is not yet known. The sample holds no much larger clone one base away, and base qualities are not on file. These data are taken from a study of shared T cell receptors in the human thymus (TCRdb year 2021). Looking at the study overall: The study examined how self-reactive, shared T-cell receptor alpha chains are generated in the human thymus.

The receptor library was made with the immunoSEQ multiplex PCR assay. Sourced from immuneACCESS, this table was stored by TCRdb with only in-frame sequences that have V and J called. A share of the clones is absent; for the studies checked, an unresolved V gene accounts for under half, and the remainder has no known explanation. Recorded for this sample are about 380,000 clones; about 95% of them occurred a single time. The top ten clonotypes cover approximately 0.02% of the sample. CDR1 and CDR2 are drawn from the germline V gene: SGHDT, YYEEEE. The CDR3 sequence holds 15 residues, the cysteine and phenylalanine included. The CDR3 DNA has 45 bases and is translated from base 1. V is pared back by 2 bases and J by 4 bases, with 10 bases lying between the germline termini.

The sequence is built from TRBV5-6 and TRBJ2-6; a tentative D match to TRBD1 spans 5 bases. The sequencing sample was made of thymocytes. The TCR comes from a human donor. Read as DNA, the sequence is TGTGCCAGCAGCTTCCAGGGAACGGGGGCCAACGTCCTGACTTTC. Its coded protein is CASSFQGTGANVLTF. This CDR3, with the reference TRBV5-6 and TRBJ2-6 proteins standing in past its ends, gives the full variable domain DAGVTQSPTHLIKTRGQQVTLRCSPKSGHDTVSWYQQALGQGPQFIFQYYEEEERQRGNFPDRFSGHQFPNYSSELNVNALLLGDSALYLCASSFQGTGANVLTFGAGSRLTVL.